The 29 T cell receptor beta chains given below trace back to one sample, sequenced in a study. MiXCR, applied by TCRdb to the 5' RACE reads, yields one record per CDR3 protein. The repertoire holds over 50,000 distinct CDR3 sequences, almost 30% seen once, with around 2% in the top ten. The sequencing sample was made of tumor-infiltrating naive CD4+ T cells sorted from the breast tumor. The subset here: naive CD4+ T cells, CD4+CD45RA+CD25-. The source of these receptors is a female donor with breast cancer.

This clonotype appeared a few times. The chain recombines TRBV24-1 with TRBJ1-1; D is possibly TRBD1 (5 bases). The germline V and J ends were trimmed by 2 bases and 6 bases, with 9 bases remaining between them. CDR1 KGHDR and CDR2 SFDVKD come from the germline V gene. The CDR3 sequence is 13 residues long. The CDR3 here is CATSDWAGAEAFF. The DNA of the CDR3 is TGTGCCACCAGTGATTGGGCGGGGGCTGAAGCTTTCTTT.

The chain couples TRBV9 to TRBJ2-1; 10 bases line up with TRBD2. Germline trimming cut 3 bases from V and 0 bases from J; bases unmatched to any gene: 3. Germline CDR1 and CDR2: SGDLS and YYNGEE. The CDR3 length is 16 residues. The CDR3 DNA reads TGTGCCAGCAGCGAGCCTAGCGGGAGCTCCTACAATGAGCAGTTCTTC. Its protein product is CASSEPSGSSYNEQFF.

The J gene is TRBJ2-7, the V gene TRBV12-3 or TRBV12-4, with D possibly matching TRBD1 (6 bases). V lost 8 bases and J 3 bases, leaving 8 bases between the germline ends. The CDR3 spans 11 residues. The CDR3 nucleotides read TGTGCCAGCGGGGACAACTACGAGCAGTACTTC. Its translation is CASGDNYEQYF.

The CDR3 is CASSRSGSAQYF. CDR3 coding DNA: TGTGCCAGCAGTCGAAGCGGGAGTGCGCAGTATTTT. V gene TRBV27 combines with J gene TRBJ2-3, with 8 bases identical to TRBD2. V lost 5 bases and J lost 10; bases outside the gene matches: 5. CDR1 MNHEY and CDR2 SMNVEV come from the germline V gene (reference sequence). The CDR3 has 12 residues.

In the case of this clonotype: This could be a read error, since a much larger clone is one nucleotide away. This chain uses TRBV7-2 with TRBJ1-5; a weak D match, TRBD1 (6 bases). V was trimmed by 8 bases and J by 2 bases, leaving 19 bases between them. The CDR3 totals 16 residues. Germline loops: CDR1 SGHTA, CDR2 FQGNSA. CDR3 in DNA: TGTGCCAGCGGCTCCGTGGGCAGGGGCGGCAATCAGCCCCAGCATTTT. Translated, it gives CASGSVGRGGNQPQHF.

Remarks on this clonotype: A much larger clone differs from this one at a single base, so this may be a read error. The V call is TRBV9, the J call TRBJ2-5, with 11 bases matching TRBD2. CDR1 is SGDLS and CDR2 is YYNGEE in the germline V gene. CDR3 length equals 14 residues. V lost 0 bases, J lost 9 bases, and 4 bases stayed unmatched. CDR3 DNA: TGTGCCAGCAGCGTAGAATCTAGCGGGAGGCCCCAGTACTTC. This encodes CASSVESSGRPQYF.

V and J are TRBV28 and TRBJ1-5; tentative D call: TRBD1 (5 bases). CDR1 is MDHEN, CDR2 SYDVKM, per germline. Trimming removed 6 bases from V and 9 bases from J, with 18 bases in between. The CDR3 runs 14 residues. Written as DNA, the CDR3 is TGTGCCAGCAGCCGTACCCTAAGTGGGGGGCCCCAGCATTTT. Amino acid sequence: CASSRTLSGGPQHF.

This clonotype was found many times. This sequence joins TRBV5-1 and TRBJ1-2; possibly TRBD1 for D (5 bases). Germline lookup yields CDR1 SGHRS and CDR2 YFSETQ. This CDR3 spans 12 amino acids. V dropped 0 bases and J dropped 6 bases, with 6 bases sitting between them. CDR3 nucleotides: TGCGCCAGCAGCTTGGACAGGAATGGCTACACCTTC. As protein: CASSLDRNGYTF.

Turning to this clonotype: Here the CDR3 omits its conserved ending phenylalanine or tryptophan, so a read error is the likely source. The DNA is omitted, as the CDR3 cannot be located on it reliably, and the CDR3 follows TCRdb's listing. V usage is TRBV7-6 and J usage is TRBJ2-3; TRBD2 reflects the table's D call only, with no check against the DNA. The CDR3 length is 18 residues, termini included. Looked up from germline, CDR1 is SGHVS and CDR2 is FNYEAQ. This chain's CDR3 is CARSPVRRRGSEKDTQEG.

The chain uses TRBV5-1 and TRBJ2-1; D may be TRBD1 (5 bases). From germline, CDR1 is SGHRS and CDR2 YFSETQ. The CDR3 contains 15 residues. Trimming removed 4 bases from V and 0 bases from J, with 11 bases in between. CDR3 nucleotides: TGCGCCAGCAGCCCCAACACAGGCTCCTACAATGAGCAGTTCTTC. This gives the protein CASSPNTGSYNEQFF. The full variable domain, completed using reference TRBV5-1 and TRBJ2-1, is KAGVTQTPRYLIKTRGQQVTLSCSPISGHRSVSWYQQTPGQGLQFLFEYFSETQRNKGNFPGRFSGRQFSNSRSEMNVSTLELGDSALYLCASSPNTGSYNEQFFGPGTRLTVL.

CDR3 in DNA: TGCAGCGTTGAAGATCTGGGGGACAGTGGGACCTACGAGCAGTACTTC. It yields the protein CSVEDLGDSGTYEQYF. This chain joins TRBV29-1 and TRBJ2-7, with 7 bases lining up with TRBD1. This CDR3 has 16 residues. Unmatched junction bases numbered 10, after V lost 0 bases and J lost 2 bases. Germline loops: CDR1 SQVTM, CDR2 ANQGSEA.

This chain's CDR3 is CASRSTSGSYEQYF. In DNA form, the CDR3 reads TGTGCCAGCAGGTCAACTAGCGGGAGCTACGAGCAGTACTTC. The chain combines TRBV4-2 with TRBJ2-7, with 11 nucleotides matching TRBD2. Germline CDR1 and CDR2: LGHNA and YNFKEQ. The CDR3 is 14 residues long. J gave up 3 bases and V 6 bases, and 4 bases lay outside the gene matches.

This clonotype was seen repeatedly, ten times or more. The V and J genes are TRBV6-5 and TRBJ2-6, with D possibly TRBD1 on 5 matching bases. V lost 6 bases and J 0 bases, leaving 12 bases between the germline ends. In germline, CDR1 is MNHEY, CDR2 SVGAGI. There are 16 residues in the CDR3. The CDR3 bases are TGTGCCAGCAGCAGGGTATTCAGCTCTGGGGCCAACGTCCTGACTTTC. As protein: CASSRVFSSGANVLTF.

This chain uses TRBV12-3 or TRBV12-4 with TRBJ1-2; no reliable D call. The CDR3 contains 12 residues. Between the trimmed V and J ends, which lost 2 bases and 6 bases, there was a span of 7 bases. CDR3: CASSLSSDGYTF. CDR3 DNA: TGTGCCAGCAGTTTAAGCTCGGATGGCTACACCTTC.

In this sample, this clonotype turned up a few times. This chain joins TRBV7-3 and TRBJ2-1, with TRBD2 as a possible D gene (6 bases). Trimming took 2 bases from V and 7 from J, leaving 12 bases between them. CDR1 and CDR2 (germline): SGHTA, FQGTGA. The CDR3 has 14 residues. CDR3 amino acids: CASSLLPGGNEQFF. The CDR3 nucleotides are TGTGCCAGCAGCTTATTACCTGGGGGGAATGAGCAGTTCTTC.

This sequence joins TRBV15 and TRBJ1-5, with D possibly TRBD1 on 5 matching bases. Trimming stripped 3 bases from V and 3 bases from J, with 21 bases between. The CDR3 spans 18 residues. Germline CDR1 reads LNHNV; CDR2 reads YYDKDF (reference sequence). This CDR3 reads CATSSSPGVTPLNQPQHF. The CDR3 DNA is TGTGCCACCAGCAGTTCTCCGGGGGTCACCCCACTCAATCAGCCCCAGCATTTT.

This clonotype has ten or more counts. The chain carries TRBV7-6 and TRBJ2-1, with D perhaps TRBD1 (6 bases). Looked up from germline, CDR1 is SGHVS and CDR2 is FNYEAQ. V lost 5 bases and J 0 bases, leaving 11 bases between the germline ends. The CDR3 consists of 15 residues. The CDR3, as DNA: TGTGCCAGCAGCCCCCAGGGGAGCTCCTACAATGAGCAGTTCTTC. As protein: CASSPQGSSYNEQFF.

Judged by abundance, this clonotype is medium-sized. The chain carries TRBV27 and TRBJ2-1, with 11 bases aligning to TRBD2. The germline V gene has CDR1 MNHEY and CDR2 SMNVEV (reference sequence). This CDR3 has 14 residues. V lost 6 bases, J lost 9 bases, and 7 bases stayed unmatched. CDR3 amino acids: CASRGSGRAGEQFF. CDR3 DNA sequence: TGTGCCAGCAGGGGTAGCGGGAGGGCAGGTGAGCAGTTCTTC.

This sequence joins TRBV10-3 and TRBJ2-5; a weak D match, TRBD1 (5 bases). Per the germline V gene, CDR1 is ENHRY and CDR2 is SYGVKD. Trimming removed 0 bases from V and 7 bases from J, with 12 bases in between. The CDR3 length is 14 residues. CDR3 loop: CAISESTGLATQYF. CDR3 DNA sequence: TGTGCCATCAGTGAGTCAACAGGCTTAGCGACCCAGTACTTC.

The chain combines TRBV5-5 with TRBJ1-4; D unresolved. The CDR3 is made up of 12 amino acids. The germline V gene has CDR1 SGHKS and CDR2 YYEKEE (reference sequence). V lost 2 bases and J 15 bases, leaving 14 bases between the germline ends. The CDR3 region is CASSLSFRELFF. The CDR3 region has the DNA TGTGCCAGCAGCTTATCGTTTCGGGAGTTGTTTTTT.

DNA for the CDR3: TGTGCCAGCAGTCGGCCCGAACAGGGGGTTATTTTGGCAGATACGCAGTATTTT. Translation: CASSRPEQGVILADTQYF. V and J are TRBV5-4 and TRBJ2-3; 8 nucleotides agree with TRBD1. The V and J ends lost 5 bases and 4 bases, in that order; junction bases with no gene match: 18. The CDR3 loop spans 18 amino acids. Germline lookup yields CDR1 SGHNT and CDR2 YYREEE (reference sequence).

This clonotype has just a few counts. This chain links TRBV5-1 with TRBJ2-3, with TRBD2 matching over 8 bases. CDR1 SGHRS and CDR2 YFSETQ come from the germline V gene. The CDR3 loop spans 16 amino acids. V lost 1 base, J lost 5 bases, and 9 bases stayed unmatched. CDR3 residues: CASSLIIAGGIDTQYF. The CDR3 nucleotides are TGCGCCAGCAGCTTGATCATCGCGGGAGGTATAGATACGCAGTATTTT.

This clonotype has a count of ten or more. The chain combines TRBV9 with TRBJ2-5, with 11 bases matching TRBD2. J lost 2 bases, V lost 0 bases, and 9 bases had no gene match. CDR3 length: 18 residues. In germline, CDR1 is SGDLS, CDR2 YYNGEE. This CDR3 reads CASSVAPSGGLGQETQYF. In DNA form, the CDR3 reads TGTGCCAGCAGCGTAGCTCCTAGCGGGGGGTTGGGGCAAGAGACCCAGTACTTC.

As to this clonotype: The junction does not match germline at one end; this may be a read error. J is TRBJ2-1 and V is TRBV20-1, with 9 nucleotides matching TRBD2. The length of the CDR3 is 12 residues. CDR1 DFQATT and CDR2 SNEGSKA come from the germline V gene (reference sequence). The CDR3 DNA follows: TGCAGTGCCGGAGCGGGAGGCAATCAGCAGTTCTTC. This encodes CSAGAGGNQQFF.

The CDR3, as DNA: TGCGCCAGCAGCCAAGTGGGGGCGGCTGGGGAAAAACTGTTTTTT. Encoded protein: CASSQVGAAGEKLFF. V and J are TRBV4-1 and TRBJ1-4, with D possibly being TRBD1 (6 bases). The CDR3 consists of 15 residues. V was shortened by 1 base and J by 8 bases, with 14 bases between the two germline ends. The germline CDR1 and CDR2 sequences are MGHRA and YSYEKL.

This rearrangement joins TRBV6-5 to TRBJ2-5; 9 bases map to TRBD1. Germline assignment: CDR1 MNHEY and CDR2 SVGAGI. J lost 5 bases, V lost 8 bases, and 15 bases had no gene match. The CDR3 totals 16 residues. The CDR3 DNA follows: TGTGCCAGCGGGACGGGACAGGGCGTTTTGGGGGAGACCCAGTACTTC. Amino acids: CASGTGQGVLGETQYF.

This clonotype is judged medium-sized. This rearrangement joins TRBV20-1 to TRBJ1-1; D may be TRBD1 (5 bases). CDR3 length: 14 residues. Germline CDR1 and CDR2: DFQATT and SNEGSKA (reference sequence). Deletions cut 1 base from V and 4 bases from J, with 13 bases between. The CDR3 protein is CSARAPGWGTEAFF. For the CDR3, the DNA is TGCAGTGCTAGAGCGCCAGGGTGGGGCACTGAAGCTTTCTTT.

V and J are TRBV20-1 and TRBJ1-2; 7 bases fit TRBD1. The trim removed 6 bases at V and 4 bases at J, leaving 8 bases unmatched. In germline, CDR1 is DFQATT, CDR2 SNEGSKA (reference sequence). This CDR3 is built from 13 residues. Here the CDR3 DNA reads TGCAGTGCACGGGACAGCGTGGGCTATGGCTACACCTTC. This gives the protein CSARDSVGYGYTF.

A few counts support this clonotype. This chain links TRBV3-1 with TRBJ2-7, with D maybe TRBD2 (5 bases). CDR3 length equals 14 residues. The germline V gene has CDR1 LGHDT and CDR2 YNNKEL (reference sequence). Deletions cut 0 bases from V and 6 bases from J, with 12 bases between. The CDR3 nucleotides are TGTGCCAGCAGCCAAGATCGGATCCGGGGCGAGCAGTACTTC. Translating it yields CASSQDRIRGEQYF.